This T cell receptor (beta chain) came from a study of blood T cells in healthy people across ages. Details on this clonotype: Antigen: not known. An end of the junction differs from the germline gene, which may be a read error.

The authors ran a second PCR of about 7 to 11 cycles using a sample-barcoded 5' primer and a J-beta primer mix. TCRdb re-called the 5' RACE reads with MiXCR, one entry per CDR3 protein. Of 1.5 million or so distinct CDR3 sequences in the sample, about 45% were seen once. Russia was home to the donors, healthy Caucasian individuals aged roughly 6 to 90. Whole-study results and caveats: Both higher diversity and more naive CD4+ cells marked long-lived donors when set against aged donors.

This sequence was found in a woman between 18 and 29 years old in good health. The sample taken for sequencing was blood.

CDR3 loop: CSANPLTSGRANNEQFF. DNA of the CDR3: TGCAGTGCTAACCCCCTGACTAGCGGGAGGGCCAACAATGAACAGTTCTTC. V is TRBV20-1 and J is TRBJ2-1; 14 bases map to TRBD2. The germline CDR1 and CDR2 sequences are DFQATT and SNEGSKA (reference sequence). The CDR3 runs 17 residues.